This is a list of T cell receptor beta chains from one sample in a study of tumor and adjacent non-tumor tissue in lung cancer. Using its own MiXCR run on the multiplex PCR reads, TCRdb lists one record per CDR3 protein. The table shows around 210,000 distinct CDR3 sequences, with about 76% occurring only once. What was sequenced was lung tumor tissue. The receptors here all came from a man aged 55 to 70 with non-small cell lung cancer. Both conserved end residues are part of each CDR3. The D gene is left open where the match is weak. Expanded clones get a size class; other rows say once, few or many, or leave the size out.

v_call	d_call	clone_size	j_call	cdr3_nt	cdr3_aa
TRBV20-1	NA	once	TRBJ1-2	TGCAGTGCTACCGTCAGTCGCGTTTGGGGCTACATCTTC	CSATVSRVWGYIF
TRBV29-1	NA	few	TRBJ2-3	TGCAGCGTTGAAGACAGCACAGATACGCAGTATTTT	CSVEDSTDTQYF
TRBV29-1	TRBD2	NA	TRBJ2-7	TGCAGCGTAACGTTAGCGGGAACCGGCGAGCACTACTTC	CSVTLAGTGEHYF
TRBV28	TRBD2	NA	TRBJ2-1	TGTGCCAGCAGTTCTAGCGGGGTCTCTTATGAGCAGTTCTTC	CASSSSGVSYEQFF
TRBV6-1	NA	NA	TRBJ2-7	TGTTCCAGCAGTGACCGAGGTCACAGGGTGGGTGAGCAGTACTTC	CSSSDRGHRVGEQYF
TRBV4-2	NA	few	TRBJ1-5	TGTGCCAGCAGCCAAGATCTTGTCAGCAATCAGCCCCAGCATTTT	CASSQDLVSNQPQHF
TRBV12-3/TRBV12-4	NA	NA	TRBJ1-1	TGTTTCAGCAGTTTCTCCGACAGGCGCACTGAAGCTTTCTTT	CFSSFSDRRTEAFF
TRBV12-3/TRBV12-4	NA	NA	TRBJ2-2	TGTGCCAGCAGTTCAGCGGGTGGAACCGGGGAGCTGTTTTTT	CASSSAGGTGELFF
TRBV29-1	TRBD1	NA	TRBJ1-3	TGCAGTGTTGCGGGACAGGGTGGAGACACCATATATTTT	CSVAGQGGDTIYF
TRBV11-1	NA	NA	TRBJ1-4	TGTGCCAGCAGCCCCGGGCGGGGCGAAAAACTGTTTTTT	CASSPGRGEKLFF
TRBV6-1	NA	NA	TRBJ2-7	TGTGCCACCTCAGCCCAGGTGACCCCCTACGAGCAGTACTTC	CATSAQVTPYEQYF
TRBV30	TRBD1	few	TRBJ1-2	TGTGCCTCCTCGGACAGGAGGGAATATGGCTACACCTTC	CASSDRREYGYTF
TRBV11-1	TRBD2	NA	TRBJ2-6	TGTGCCAGCAGCTTAGCGTCCCCCAGCGGGGATTACACTGGGGCCAACGTCCTGACTTTC	CASSLASPSGDYTGANVLTF